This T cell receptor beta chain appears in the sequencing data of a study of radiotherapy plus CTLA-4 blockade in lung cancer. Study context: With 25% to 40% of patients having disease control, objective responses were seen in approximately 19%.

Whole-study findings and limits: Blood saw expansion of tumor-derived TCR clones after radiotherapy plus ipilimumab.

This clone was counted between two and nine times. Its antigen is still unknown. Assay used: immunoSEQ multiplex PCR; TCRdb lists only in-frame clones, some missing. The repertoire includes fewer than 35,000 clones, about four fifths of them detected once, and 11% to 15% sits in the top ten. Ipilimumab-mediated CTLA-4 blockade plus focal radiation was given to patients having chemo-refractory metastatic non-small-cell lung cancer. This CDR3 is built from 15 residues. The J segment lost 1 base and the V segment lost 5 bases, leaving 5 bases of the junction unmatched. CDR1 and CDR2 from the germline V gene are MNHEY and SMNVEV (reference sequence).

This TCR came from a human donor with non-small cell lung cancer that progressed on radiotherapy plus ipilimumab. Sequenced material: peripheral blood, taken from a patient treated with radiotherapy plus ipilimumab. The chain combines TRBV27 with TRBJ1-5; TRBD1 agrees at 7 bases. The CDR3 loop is CASSPRGGSNQPQHF. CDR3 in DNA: TGTGCCAGCAGTCCCCGAGGGGGCAGCAATCAGCCCCAGCATTTT.